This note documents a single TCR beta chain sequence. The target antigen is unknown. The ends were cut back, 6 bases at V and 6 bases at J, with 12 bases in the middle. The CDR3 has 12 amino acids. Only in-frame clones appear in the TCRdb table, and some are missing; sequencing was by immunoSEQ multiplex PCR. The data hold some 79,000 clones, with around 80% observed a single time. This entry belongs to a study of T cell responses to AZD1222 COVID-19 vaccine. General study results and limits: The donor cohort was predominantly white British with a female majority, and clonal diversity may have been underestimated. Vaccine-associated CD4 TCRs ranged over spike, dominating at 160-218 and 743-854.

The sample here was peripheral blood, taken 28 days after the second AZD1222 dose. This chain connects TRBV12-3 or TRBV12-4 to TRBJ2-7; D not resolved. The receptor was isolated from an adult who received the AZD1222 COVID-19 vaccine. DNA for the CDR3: TGTGCCAGCAGCCCTACAGTAGCCGAGCAGTACTTC. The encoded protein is CASSPTVAEQYF.